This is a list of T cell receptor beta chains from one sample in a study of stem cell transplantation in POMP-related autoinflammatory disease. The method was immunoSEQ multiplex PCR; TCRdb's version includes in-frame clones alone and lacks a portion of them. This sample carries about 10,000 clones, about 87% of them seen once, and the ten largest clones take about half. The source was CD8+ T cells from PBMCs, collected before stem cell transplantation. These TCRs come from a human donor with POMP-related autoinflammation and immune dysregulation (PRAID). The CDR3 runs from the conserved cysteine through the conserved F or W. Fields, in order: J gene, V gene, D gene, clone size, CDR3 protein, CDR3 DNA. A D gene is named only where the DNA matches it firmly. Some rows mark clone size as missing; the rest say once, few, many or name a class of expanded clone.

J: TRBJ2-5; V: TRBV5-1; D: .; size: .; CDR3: CASSTEAGQEQYF; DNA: TGCGCCAGCAGCACCGAGGCAGGGCAGGAACAGTACTTC
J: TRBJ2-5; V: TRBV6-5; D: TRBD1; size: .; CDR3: CASSGTGHETQYF; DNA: TGTGCCAGCAGTGGGACAGGGCACGAGACCCAGTACTTC
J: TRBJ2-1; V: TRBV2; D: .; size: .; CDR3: CASSEPTGTFLLF; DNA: TGTGCCAGCAGTGAACCCACCGGGACTTTCCTACTCTTC
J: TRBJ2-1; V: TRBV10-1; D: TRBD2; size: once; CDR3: CASSDSGSSYNEQFF; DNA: TGCGCCAGCAGTGACAGCGGGAGCTCCTACAATGAGCAGTTCTTC
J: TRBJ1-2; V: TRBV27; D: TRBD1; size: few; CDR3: CASSLSRTGASYYGYTF; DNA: TGTGCCAGCAGTTTATCGAGGACAGGGGCCTCGTACTATGGCTACACCTTC
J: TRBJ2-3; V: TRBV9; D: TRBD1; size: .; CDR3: CASSSQGARADTQYF; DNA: TGTGCCAGCAGCTCACAGGGGGCGCGTGCAGATACGCAGTATTTT
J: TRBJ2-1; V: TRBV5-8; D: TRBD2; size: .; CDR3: CASSEGLSSYNEQFF; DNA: TGTGCCAGCAGCGAGGGACTAAGTTCTTACAATGAGCAGTTCTTC
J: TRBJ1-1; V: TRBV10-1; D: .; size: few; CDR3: CASTPPQGKAFF; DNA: TGCGCCAGCACTCCCCCTCAGGGGAAAGCTTTCTTT
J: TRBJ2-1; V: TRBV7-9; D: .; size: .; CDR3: CASSLQDYNEQFF; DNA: TGTGCCAGCAGTTTGCAGGACTACAATGAGCAGTTCTTC
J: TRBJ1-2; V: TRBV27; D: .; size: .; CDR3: CASSPSGSGTTETF; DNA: TGTGCCAGCAGTCCGTCGGGCTCCGGGACGACGGAGACCTTC
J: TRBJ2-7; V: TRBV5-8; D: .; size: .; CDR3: CASSQGSGGSSYEQYF; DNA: TGTGCCAGCAGCCAAGGCTCCGGGGGTAGCTCCTACGAGCAGTACTTC
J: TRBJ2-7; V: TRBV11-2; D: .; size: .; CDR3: CASSLDQGSYEQYF; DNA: TGTGCCAGCAGCTTAGATCAGGGTTCCTACGAGCAGTACTTC
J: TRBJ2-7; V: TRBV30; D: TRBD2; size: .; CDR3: CAWSTGGYEQYF; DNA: TGTGCCTGGAGTACGGGGGGGTACGAGCAGTACTTC
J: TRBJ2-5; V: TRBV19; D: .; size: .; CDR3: CASSPRDSAGETQYF; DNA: TGTGCCAGTAGTCCCCGGGACTCTGCCGGAGAGACCCAGTACTTC
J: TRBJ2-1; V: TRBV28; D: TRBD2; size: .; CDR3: CASSFLGLADNEQFF; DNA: TGTGCCAGCAGTTTTTTGGGACTAGCGGACAATGAGCAGTTCTTC
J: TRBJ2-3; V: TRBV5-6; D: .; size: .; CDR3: CASSLPGPQPDTQYF; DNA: TGTGCCAGCAGCTTGCCGGGACCCCAGCCAGATACGCAGTATTTT
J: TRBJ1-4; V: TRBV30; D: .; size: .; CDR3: CAWSVTNEKLFF; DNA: TGTGCCTGGAGTGTCACTAATGAAAAACTGTTTTTT
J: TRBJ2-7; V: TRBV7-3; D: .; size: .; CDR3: CASSFRAGSSYEQYF; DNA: TGTGCCAGCAGCTTTAGGGCCGGGAGCTCCTACGAGCAGTACTTC
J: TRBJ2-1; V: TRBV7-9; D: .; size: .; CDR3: CASSPLGHEQFF; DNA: TGTGCCAGCAGCCCACTAGGTCATGAGCAGTTCTTC
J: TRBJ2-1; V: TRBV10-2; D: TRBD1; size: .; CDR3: CASSDTGTGESEQFF; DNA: TGCGCCAGCAGTGATACCGGGACAGGGGAATCAGAGCAGTTCTTC
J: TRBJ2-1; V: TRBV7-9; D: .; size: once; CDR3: CASSTPGAGSRQFF; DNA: TGTGCCAGCAGCACACCGGGGGCTGGTTCCCGGCAGTTCTTC
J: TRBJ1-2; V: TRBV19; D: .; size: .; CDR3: CASSPGLTDYYGYTF; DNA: TGTGCCAGTAGCCCGGGACTGACGGACTACTATGGCTACACCTTC
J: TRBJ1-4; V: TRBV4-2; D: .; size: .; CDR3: CASSQGTGANEKLFF; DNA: TGTGCCAGCAGCCAAGGTACGGGAGCTAATGAAAAACTGTTTTTT
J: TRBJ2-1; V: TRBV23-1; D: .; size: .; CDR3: CASSHPWTGTVYNEQFF; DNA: TGCGCCAGCAGTCATCCCTGGACCGGGACGGTCTACAATGAGCAGTTCTTC
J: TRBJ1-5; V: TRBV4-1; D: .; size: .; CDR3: CASSQRSNQPQHF; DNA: TGCGCCAGCAGCCAAAGGAGCAATCAGCCCCAGCATTTT
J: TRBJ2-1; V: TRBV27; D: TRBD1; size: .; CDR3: CASSFGTGVRNEQFF; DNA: TGTGCCAGCAGTTTTGGGACAGGGGTTCGTAATGAGCAGTTCTTC
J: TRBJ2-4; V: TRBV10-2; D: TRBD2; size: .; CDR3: CASRTSGRAMVGAKNIQYF; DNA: TGCGCCAGCAGGACTAGCGGGAGGGCTATGGTTGGGGCCAAAAACATTCAGTACTTC
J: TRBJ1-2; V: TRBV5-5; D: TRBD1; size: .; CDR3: CASSLADHGTAFYGYTF; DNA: TGTGCCAGCAGCTTGGCTGACCATGGGACAGCCTTCTATGGCTACACCTTC
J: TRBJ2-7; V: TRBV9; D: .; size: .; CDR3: CASSVDPEHYEQYF; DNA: TGTGCCAGCAGCGTAGATCCTGAACACTACGAGCAGTACTTC
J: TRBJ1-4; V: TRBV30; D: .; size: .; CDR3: CAWSVGNEKLFF; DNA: TGTGCCTGGAGTGTGGGTAATGAAAAACTGTTTTTT
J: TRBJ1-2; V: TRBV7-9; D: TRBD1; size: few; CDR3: CASSPTGDYGYTF; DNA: TGTGCCAGCAGTCCGACAGGGGACTATGGCTACACCTTC
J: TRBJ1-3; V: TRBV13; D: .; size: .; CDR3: CASSLSLREGGNTIYF; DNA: TGTGCCAGCAGCTTAAGCTTGCGGGAGGGGGGAAACACCATATATTTT
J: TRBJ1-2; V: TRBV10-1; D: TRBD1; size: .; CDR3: CASSEDRVVLNYGYTF; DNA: TGCGCCAGCAGTGAGGACAGGGTTGTTCTGAACTATGGCTACACCTTC
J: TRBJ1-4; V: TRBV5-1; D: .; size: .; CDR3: CASSVRDGNEKLFF; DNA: TGCGCCAGCAGCGTACGGGACGGTAATGAAAAACTGTTTTTT
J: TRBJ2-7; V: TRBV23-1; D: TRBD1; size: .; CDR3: CGRWTRQGNYEQYF; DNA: TGCGGACGCTGGACGCGACAGGGCAACTACGAGCAGTACTTC
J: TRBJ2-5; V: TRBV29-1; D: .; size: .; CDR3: CSAEGMEETQYF; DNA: TGCAGCGCCGAGGGTATGGAAGAGACCCAGTACTTC
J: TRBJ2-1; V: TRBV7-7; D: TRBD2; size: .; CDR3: CASSLAPSTRVAGVLSYNEQFF; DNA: TGTGCTAGCAGCTTAGCGCCATCCACGCGCGTAGCGGGAGTTTTATCCTACAATGAGCAGTTCTTC
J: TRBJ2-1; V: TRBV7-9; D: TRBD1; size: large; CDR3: CASSTPSQGARFF; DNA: TGTGCCAGCTCCACCCCGAGCCAGGGGGCCAGGTTCTTC
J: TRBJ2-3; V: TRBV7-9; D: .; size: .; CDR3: CASSPGSSTADTQYF; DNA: TGTGCCAGCAGTCCGGGGTCGTCTACGGCAGATACGCAGTATTTT
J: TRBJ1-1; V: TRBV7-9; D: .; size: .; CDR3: CASSPRGTEAFF; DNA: TGTGCCAGCAGCCCCCGCGGGACTGAAGCTTTCTTT
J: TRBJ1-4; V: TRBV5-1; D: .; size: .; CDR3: CASSPGTSRGNEKLFF; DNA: TGCGCCAGCAGCCCCGGGACCTCTCGGGGGAATGAAAAACTGTTTTTT
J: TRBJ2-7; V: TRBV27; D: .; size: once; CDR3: CASSLTGAYEQYF; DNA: TGTGCCAGCAGTTTGACGGGCGCCTACGAGCAGTACTTC
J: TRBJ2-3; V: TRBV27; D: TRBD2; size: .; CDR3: CASSWGGSTDTQYF; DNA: TGTGCCAGCAGTTGGGGGGGGAGCACAGATACGCAGTATTTT
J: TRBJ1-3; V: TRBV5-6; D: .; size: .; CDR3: CASSLSGNTIYF; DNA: TGTGCCAGCAGCTTGAGCGGAAACACCATATATTTT
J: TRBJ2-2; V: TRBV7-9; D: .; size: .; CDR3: CASSQNPGELFF; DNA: TGTGCCAGCAGCCAAAACCCCGGGGAGCTGTTTTTT
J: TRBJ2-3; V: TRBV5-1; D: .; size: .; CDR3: CASSFGNVEDISTDTQYF; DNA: TGCGCCAGCAGCTTCGGAAATGTGGAGGACATAAGCACAGATACGCAGTATTTT
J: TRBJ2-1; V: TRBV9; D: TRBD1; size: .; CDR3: CASSVGDRGVNEQFF; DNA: TGTGCCAGCAGCGTGGGGGACAGGGGCGTCAATGAGCAGTTCTTC
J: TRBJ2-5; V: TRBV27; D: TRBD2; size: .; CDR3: CASSLTSGMFGTQYF; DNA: TGTGCCAGCAGTTTGACTAGCGGGATGTTTGGGACCCAGTACTTC
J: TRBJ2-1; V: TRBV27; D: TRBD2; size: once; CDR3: CASSSSGRAHQFF; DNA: TGTGCCAGCAGTTCTAGCGGGAGGGCCCACCAGTTCTTC